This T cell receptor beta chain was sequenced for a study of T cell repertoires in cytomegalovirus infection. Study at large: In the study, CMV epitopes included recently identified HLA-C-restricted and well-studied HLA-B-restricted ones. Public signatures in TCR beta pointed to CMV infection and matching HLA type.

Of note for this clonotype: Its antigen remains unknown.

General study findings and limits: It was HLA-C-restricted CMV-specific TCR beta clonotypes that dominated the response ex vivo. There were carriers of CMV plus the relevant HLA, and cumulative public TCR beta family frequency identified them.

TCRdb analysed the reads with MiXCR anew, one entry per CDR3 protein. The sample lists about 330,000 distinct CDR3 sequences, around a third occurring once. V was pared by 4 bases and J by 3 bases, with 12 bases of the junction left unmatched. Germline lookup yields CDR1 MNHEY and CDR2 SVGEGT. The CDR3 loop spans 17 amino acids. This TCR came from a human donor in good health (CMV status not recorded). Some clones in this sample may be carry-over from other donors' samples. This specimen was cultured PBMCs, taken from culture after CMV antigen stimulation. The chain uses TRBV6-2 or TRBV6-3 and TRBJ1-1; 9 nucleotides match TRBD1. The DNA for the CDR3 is TGTGCCAGCAGTTTCGGGACAGGGCCCCTCGGGGACACTGAAGCTTTCTTT. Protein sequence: CASSFGTGPLGDTEAFF.